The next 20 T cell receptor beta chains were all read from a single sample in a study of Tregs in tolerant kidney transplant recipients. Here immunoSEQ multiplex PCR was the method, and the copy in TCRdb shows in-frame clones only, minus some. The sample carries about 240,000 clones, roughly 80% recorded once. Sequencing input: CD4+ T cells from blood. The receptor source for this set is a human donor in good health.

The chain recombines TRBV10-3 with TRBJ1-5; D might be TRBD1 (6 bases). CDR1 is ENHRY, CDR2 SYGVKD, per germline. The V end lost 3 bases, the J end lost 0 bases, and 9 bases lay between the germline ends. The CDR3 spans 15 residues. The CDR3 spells CAISEGGSSNQPQHF. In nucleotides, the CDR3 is TGTGCCATCAGTGAAGGGGGGAGTAGCAATCAGCCCCAGCATTTT.

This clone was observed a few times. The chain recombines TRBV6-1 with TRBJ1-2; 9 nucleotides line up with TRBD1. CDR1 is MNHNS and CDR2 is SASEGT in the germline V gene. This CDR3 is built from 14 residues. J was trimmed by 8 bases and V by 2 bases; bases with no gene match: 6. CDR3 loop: CASSESRDRVGYTF. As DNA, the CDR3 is TGTGCCAGCAGTGAAAGTCGGGACAGGGTCGGCTACACCTTC.

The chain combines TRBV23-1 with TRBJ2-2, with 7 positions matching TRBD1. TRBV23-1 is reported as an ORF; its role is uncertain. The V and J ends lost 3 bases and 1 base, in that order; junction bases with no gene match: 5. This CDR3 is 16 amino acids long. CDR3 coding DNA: TGCGCCAGCAGTCATCGTGACAGGGAGAACACCGGGGAGCTGTTTTTT. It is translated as CASSHRDRENTGELFF.

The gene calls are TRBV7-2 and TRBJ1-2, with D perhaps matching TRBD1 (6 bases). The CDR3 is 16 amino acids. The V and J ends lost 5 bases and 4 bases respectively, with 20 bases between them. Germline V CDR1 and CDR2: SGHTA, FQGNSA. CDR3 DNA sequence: TGTGCCAGCAGCCTCGGGGGGGCGGGCGTCCTCTATGGCTACACCTTC. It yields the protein CASSLGGAGVLYGYTF.

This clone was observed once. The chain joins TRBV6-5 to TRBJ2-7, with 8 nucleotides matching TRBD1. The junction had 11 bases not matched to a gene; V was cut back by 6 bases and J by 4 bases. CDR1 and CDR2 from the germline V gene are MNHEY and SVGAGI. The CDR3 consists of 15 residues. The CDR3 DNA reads TGTGCCAGCAGGCAACCCGGGACAGGCGTTTACGAGCAGTACTTC. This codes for CASRQPGTGVYEQYF.

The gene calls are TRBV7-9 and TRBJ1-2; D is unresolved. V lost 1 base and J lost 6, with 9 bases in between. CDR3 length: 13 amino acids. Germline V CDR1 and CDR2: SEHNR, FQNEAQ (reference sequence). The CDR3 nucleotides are TGTGCCAGCAGCTTAGAGGCAGAGCATGGCTACACCTTC. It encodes CASSLEAEHGYTF.

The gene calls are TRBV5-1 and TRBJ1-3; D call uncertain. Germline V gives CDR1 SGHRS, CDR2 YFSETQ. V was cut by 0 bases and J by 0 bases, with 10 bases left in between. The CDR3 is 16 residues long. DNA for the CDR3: TGCGCCAGCAGCTTGGACCCCCCGGACTCTGGAAACACCATATATTTT. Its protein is CASSLDPPDSGNTIYF.

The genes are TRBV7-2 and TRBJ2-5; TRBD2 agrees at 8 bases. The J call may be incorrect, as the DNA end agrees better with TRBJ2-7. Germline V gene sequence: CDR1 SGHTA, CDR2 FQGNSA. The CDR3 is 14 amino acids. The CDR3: CASSPRTSTGEQYF. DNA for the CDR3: TGTGCCAGCAGCCCGCGGACTAGCACCGGCGAGCAGTACTTC.

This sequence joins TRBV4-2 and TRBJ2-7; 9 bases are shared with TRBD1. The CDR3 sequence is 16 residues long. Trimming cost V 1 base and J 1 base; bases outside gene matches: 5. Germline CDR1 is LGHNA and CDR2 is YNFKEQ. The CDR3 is CASSQGTGDISYEQYF. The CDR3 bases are TGTGCCAGCAGCCAAGGGACAGGGGACATTTCCTACGAGCAGTACTTC.

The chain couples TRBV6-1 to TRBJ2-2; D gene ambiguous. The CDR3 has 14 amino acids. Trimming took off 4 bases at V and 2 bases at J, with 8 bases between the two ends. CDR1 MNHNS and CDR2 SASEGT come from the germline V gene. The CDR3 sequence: CASSVAANTGELFF. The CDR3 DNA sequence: TGTGCCAGCAGTGTGGCAGCAAACACCGGGGAGCTGTTTTTT.

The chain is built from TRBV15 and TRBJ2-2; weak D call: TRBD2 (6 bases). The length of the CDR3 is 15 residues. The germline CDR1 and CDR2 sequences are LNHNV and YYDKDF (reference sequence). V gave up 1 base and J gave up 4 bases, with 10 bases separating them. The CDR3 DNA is TGTGCCACCAGCAGAGCGGGAGTCGGCACCGGGGAGCTGTTTTTT. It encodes CATSRAGVGTGELFF.

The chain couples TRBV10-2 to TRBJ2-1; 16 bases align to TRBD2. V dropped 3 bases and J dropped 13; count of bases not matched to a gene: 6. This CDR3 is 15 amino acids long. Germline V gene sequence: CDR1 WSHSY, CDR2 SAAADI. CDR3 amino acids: CASSDPGTSGRAQFF. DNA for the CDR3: TGCGCCAGCAGTGACCCAGGGACTAGCGGGAGGGCCCAGTTCTTC.

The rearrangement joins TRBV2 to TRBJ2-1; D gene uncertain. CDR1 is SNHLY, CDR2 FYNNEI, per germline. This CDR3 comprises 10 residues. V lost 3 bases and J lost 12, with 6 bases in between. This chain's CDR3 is CASSEKGQFF. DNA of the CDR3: TGTGCCAGCAGTGAGAAGGGGCAGTTCTTC.

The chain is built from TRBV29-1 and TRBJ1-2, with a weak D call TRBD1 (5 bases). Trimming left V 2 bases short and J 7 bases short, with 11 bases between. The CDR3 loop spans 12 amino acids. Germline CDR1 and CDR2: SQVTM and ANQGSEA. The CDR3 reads CSVEQGGGGYTF. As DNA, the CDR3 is TGCAGCGTTGAACAGGGCGGGGGTGGCTACACCTTC.

CDR3 amino acids: CASSRLDYLSEQYF. CDR3 nucleotide sequence: TGTGCCAGCAGCCGATTGGACTATCTGAGCGAGCAGTACTTC. This chain uses TRBV14 with TRBJ2-7, with D perhaps TRBD2 (6 bases). Germline V gene lookup returns CDR1 SGHDN and CDR2 FVKESK. The CDR3 runs 14 residues. Deletions cut 4 bases from V and 6 bases from J, with 16 bases between.

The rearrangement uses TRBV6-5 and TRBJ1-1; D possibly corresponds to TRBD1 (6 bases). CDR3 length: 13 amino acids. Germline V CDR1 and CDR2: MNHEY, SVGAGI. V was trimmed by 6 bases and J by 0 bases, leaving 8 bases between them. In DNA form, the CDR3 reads TGTGCCAGCAGAAGGGGGATGAACACTGAAGCTTTCTTT. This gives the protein CASRRGMNTEAFF.

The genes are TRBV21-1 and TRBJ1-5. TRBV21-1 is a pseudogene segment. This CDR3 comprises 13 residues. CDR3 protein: CASSSRSNQPQHF. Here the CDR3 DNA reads TGTGCCAGCAGCAGTAGAAGCAATCAGCCCCAGCATTTT.

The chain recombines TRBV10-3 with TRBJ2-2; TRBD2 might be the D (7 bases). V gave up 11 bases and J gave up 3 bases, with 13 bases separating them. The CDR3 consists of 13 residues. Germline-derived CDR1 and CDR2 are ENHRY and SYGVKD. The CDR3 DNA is TGTGCCGCCAGAGGGGGGGACACCGGGGAGCTGTTTTTT. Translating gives CAARGGDTGELFF.

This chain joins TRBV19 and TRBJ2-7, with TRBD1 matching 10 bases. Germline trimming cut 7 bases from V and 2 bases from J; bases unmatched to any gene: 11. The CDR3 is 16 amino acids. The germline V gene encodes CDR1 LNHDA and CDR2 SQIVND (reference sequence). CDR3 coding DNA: TGTGCCAGTAAACAGGGGACAGGGGCAACCCCCTACGAGCAGTACTTC. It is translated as CASKQGTGATPYEQYF.

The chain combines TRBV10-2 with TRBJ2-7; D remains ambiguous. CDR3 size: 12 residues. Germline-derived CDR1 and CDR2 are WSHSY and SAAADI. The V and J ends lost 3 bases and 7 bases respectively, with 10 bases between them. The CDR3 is CASSDYRREQYF. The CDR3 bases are TGCGCCAGCAGTGACTACAGAAGGGAGCAGTACTTC.